This TCR beta chain comes out of a study of control samples from healthy donors and cancer patients. Repertoires were generated with immunoSEQ multiplex PCR, while TCRdb's copy carries only in-frame clones and drops some. The sample yields about 38,000 clones, around 88% seen once. This clone has more than one count but fewer than ten. V was clipped by 0 bases and J by 3 bases, with 4 bases between them. CDR3 length: 12 amino acids. Germline CDR1 is SGHTS and CDR2 is YDEGEE. This rearrangement joins TRBV5-8 to TRBJ2-7; no firm D call. This receptor was taken from a woman aged 55-70 years with lung cancer. Material: PBMCs. CDR3 DNA sequence: TGTGCCAGCAGCTTGGACCTCTACGAGCAGTACTTC. This translates into CASSLDLYEQYF.